These 18 T cell receptor beta chains were sequenced from one sample in a study of OX40 agonist ivuxolimab in advanced cancers. Assay used: immunoSEQ multiplex PCR; TCRdb lists only in-frame clones, some missing. The data contain tens of thousands of clones, around 84% of them seen just once; the ten biggest clones take up under 20%. Sequencing used CD4+ or CD8+ T cells sorted from blood, obtained in a trial of the OX40 agonist ivuxolimab. Receptors were obtained from an adult with an advanced solid tumor such as melanoma, head and neck, liver or kidney cancer.

This chain links TRBV18 with TRBJ2-7; perhaps TRBD1 as D (6 bases). The CDR3 length is 12 residues. Germline CDR1 KGHSH, CDR2 LQKENI. V was shortened by 6 bases and J by 7 bases, with 13 bases between the two germline ends. CDR3 protein: CASSRTQGEQYF. DNA for the CDR3: TGTGCCAGCTCCCGCACCCAGGGGGAGCAGTACTTC.

The chain employs TRBV29-1 and TRBJ2-1; tentatively, D is TRBD1 or TRBD2 (6 bases each). The length of the CDR3 is 12 residues. CDR1 is SQVTM and CDR2 is ANQGSEA in the germline V gene. The DNA of the CDR3 is TGCACCGTGGGGGCGGGGCCCAATGAGCAGTTCTTC. This sequence encodes CTVGAGPNEQFF.

The chain has TRBV2 and TRBJ2-7, with a weak D call TRBD1 (5 bases). The CDR3 sequence is 16 residues long. V lost 4 bases, J lost 3 bases, and 19 bases lay in between. Per germline, CDR1 SNHLY and CDR2 FYNNEI. CDR3 sequence (DNA): TGTGCCAGCAGTGGTCGCGTTTGGCAGGGCGGCTACGAGCAGTACTTC. It specifies CASSGRVWQGGYEQYF.

About this clone: A read error may account for a junction end that differs from germline. The chain employs TRBV30 and TRBJ2-5; no firm D call. The CDR3 sequence is 15 residues long. The germline V gene encodes CDR1 GTSNPN and CDR2 SVGIG (reference sequence). The CDR3 DNA sequence: TGTGCCTGGAGTGTAAGGCAATTGTCAAGAGAGCCCCAGTACTTC. It codes for CAWSVRQLSREPQYF.

The J gene is TRBJ1-4, the V gene TRBV6-5, with D possibly being TRBD1 (5 bases). This CDR3 is built from 15 residues. V was trimmed by 2 bases and J by 4 bases, leaving 11 bases between them. CDR1 MNHEY and CDR2 SVGAGI come from the germline V gene. The CDR3: CASSYSRAFNEKLFF. As DNA, the CDR3 is TGTGCCAGCAGTTACAGCAGGGCTTTTAATGAAAAACTGTTTTTT.

The CDR3 DNA sequence: TGTGCCAGCAGTGTGGGGATTGGGGGTACCGGGGAGCTGTTTTTT. This codes for CASSVGIGGTGELFF. The V call is TRBV2, the J call TRBJ2-2; TRBD1 or TRBD2 may be the D gene (5 bases each). The germline V gene encodes CDR1 SNHLY and CDR2 FYNNEI. The V end lost 4 bases, the J end lost 5 bases, and 14 bases lay between the germline ends. The CDR3 length is 15 residues.

The chain has TRBV7-2 and TRBJ2-7, with D perhaps matching TRBD1 (6 bases). The germline V and J ends were trimmed by 0 bases and 3 bases, with 12 bases remaining between them. This CDR3 has 15 amino acids. Germline CDR1 and CDR2: SGHTA and FQGNSA. This CDR3 reads CASSLAGDTYYEQYF. The CDR3 coding sequence is TGTGCCAGCAGCTTAGCAGGGGACACCTACTACGAGCAGTACTTC.

V gene TRBV19 combines with J gene TRBJ2-3; 12 bases fit TRBD2. There are 16 residues in the CDR3. In germline, CDR1 is LNHDA, CDR2 SQIVND (reference sequence). V was pared by 5 bases and J by 0 bases, with 3 bases of the junction left unmatched. The CDR3 protein is CASSGLAGTSTDTQYF. The DNA for the CDR3 is TGTGCCAGTAGTGGACTAGCGGGGACTAGCACAGATACGCAGTATTTT. Based on the CDR3 plus reference TRBV19 and TRBJ2-3, the full variable domain is DGGITQSPKYLFRKEGQNVTLSCEQNLNHDAMYWYRQDPGQGLRLIYYSQIVNDFQKGDIAEGYSVSREKKESFPLTVTSAQKNPTAFYLCASSGLAGTSTDTQYFGPGTRLTVL.

This clone was counted once. This chain joins TRBV23-1 and TRBJ2-1, with a weak D call TRBD1 (6 bases). TRBV23-1 is an ORF, with its function uncertain. CDR3 length equals 15 residues. Trimming cost V 1 base and J 6 bases, with 13 bases left between them. The CDR3 region is CASSQLTGHPNEQFF. The DNA for the CDR3 is TGCGCCAGCAGTCAATTGACGGGACACCCCAATGAGCAGTTCTTC.

The rearrangement uses TRBV5-1 and TRBJ2-5; D is undetermined. Germline V lookup: CDR1 SGHRS, CDR2 YFSETQ. This CDR3 comprises 11 residues. The germline V and J ends were trimmed by 5 bases and 3 bases, with 5 bases remaining between them. CDR3 DNA: TGCGCCAGCAGGCTCGAAGAGACCCAGTACTTC. Residues: CASRLEETQYF.

In nucleotides, the CDR3 is TGTGCCAGCAGTTCTCTTAAGCGCGAGCAGTACTTC. Translation gives CASSSLKREQYF. This chain uses TRBV6-5 with TRBJ2-7; D remains unclear. CDR3 length: 12 residues. V was shortened by 4 bases and J by 6 bases, with 10 bases between the two germline ends. Germline values: CDR1 MNHEY, CDR2 SVGAGI.

V gene TRBV5-5 combines with J gene TRBJ1-5; D is perhaps TRBD1 (5 bases). This CDR3 is built from 14 residues. Germline V gives CDR1 SGHKS, CDR2 YYEKEE (reference sequence). Trimming removed 2 bases at V and 4 bases at J, with 10 bases between. CDR3 nucleotide sequence: TGTGCCAGCAGCTTACCAGGGACGAATCAGCCCCAGCATTTT. This codes for CASSLPGTNQPQHF.

The rearrangement links TRBV5-1 to TRBJ2-5; no clear D gene. Trimming took 4 bases from V and 7 from J, leaving 11 bases between them. Germline lookup yields CDR1 SGHRS and CDR2 YFSETQ. This CDR3 has 12 residues. The CDR3 DNA is TGCGCCAGCAGCCCGGAGTCTGGGACCCAGTACTTC. This sequence encodes CASSPESGTQYF.

This clone has only a few counts. The chain recombines TRBV6-5 with TRBJ2-3; 7 nucleotides agree with TRBD1. CDR3 length: 14 amino acids. V lost 4 bases to trimming and J lost 8 bases; unmatched junction nucleotides: 9. CDR1 MNHEY and CDR2 SVGAGI come from the germline V gene. The CDR3 DNA reads TGTGCCAGCAGTTCCGACAGGGTGAGGACTACGCAGTATTTT. Protein product: CASSSDRVRTTQYF.

This chain connects TRBV6-1 to TRBJ2-5; D is ambiguous. Germline CDR1 reads MNHNS; CDR2 reads SASEGT. V was pared by 10 bases and J by 1 base, with 19 bases between. The CDR3 length is 15 residues. The CDR3 region is CATTPADGFQETQYF. The CDR3 DNA reads as TGTGCCACCACCCCGGCGGACGGATTCCAAGAGACCCAGTACTTC.

J is TRBJ2-7 and V is TRBV9; 13 bases map to TRBD2. This CDR3 contains 15 residues. V was pared by 4 bases and J by 5 bases, with 6 bases of the junction left unmatched. Germline V lookup: CDR1 SGDLS, CDR2 YYNGEE. The CDR3 nucleotides are TGTGCCAGCAGCCCACGGACTAGCGGGAGAAACGAGCAGTACTTC. This codes for CASSPRTSGRNEQYF.

The chain couples TRBV5-8 to TRBJ2-2; 14 positions match TRBD2. The CDR3 runs to 16 residues. Trimming took 5 bases from V and 8 from J; bases not matched to a gene: 8. In germline, CDR1 is SGHTS, CDR2 YDEGEE. DNA for the CDR3: TGTGCCAGCAGGACCGGGACTAGCGGGGGATCTGGGGAGCTGTTTTTT. Translating it yields CASRTGTSGGSGELFF.

The chain uses TRBV10-2 and TRBJ2-3, with 8 bases aligning to TRBD1. This CDR3 is 14 amino acids long. Germline assignment: CDR1 WSHSY and CDR2 SAAADI. V lost 8 bases, J lost 4 bases, and 8 bases stayed unmatched. CDR3 DNA sequence: TGCGCCAGCCTGGTCCAGGGGGCTTCAGATACGCAGTATTTT. Amino acid sequence: CASLVQGASDTQYF.